Below are 11 T cell receptor beta chains sequenced from a single sample in a study of blood T cells in healthy people across ages. It was with a sample-barcoded 5' primer and a J-beta primer mix that a second PCR of roughly 7 to 12 cycles was run. MiXCR was run by TCRdb on the 5' RACE reads, yielding one entry per CDR3 protein. The sample holds roughly 800,000 distinct CDR3 sequences, roughly 50% seen once. The sample consisted of blood. These receptors were obtained from a man younger than 40 in good health.

The chain uses TRBV7-2 and TRBJ1-1; D unclear. The germline V gene encodes CDR1 SGHTA and CDR2 FQGNSA. Trimming shortened V by 0 bases and J by 0 bases, and 8 bases separated the two germline ends. The CDR3 covers 15 residues. CDR3 DNA sequence: TGTGCCAGCAGCTTAGCGCCTGGCATGAACACTGAAGCTTTCTTT. It encodes CASSLAPGMNTEAFF.

The chain uses TRBV10-3 and TRBJ2-5; no reliable D call. This CDR3 is 13 amino acids long. Trimming pared 3 bases from V and 11 bases from J, leaving 16 bases between. Per germline, CDR1 ENHRY and CDR2 SYGVKD. The CDR3 DNA sequence: TGTGCCATCAGTGACCCGCTCCTAGGAGAGCAGTACTTC. This sequence encodes CAISDPLLGEQYF.

The sample holds many counts of this clonotype. The V call is TRBV12-3 or TRBV12-4, the J call TRBJ2-3, with TRBD2 as a possible D gene (5 bases). CDR3 size: 14 residues. V lost 3 bases to trimming and J lost 11 bases, with 18 bases between them. The CDR3 sequence is CASSFGVRADVQYF. The CDR3 DNA follows: TGTGCCAGCAGTTTCGGGGTGAGAGCAGATGTGCAGTATTTT.

The rearrangement links TRBV15 to TRBJ1-2; TRBD1 matches 7 bases. CDR3 length: 15 residues. The junction had 2 bases not matched to a gene; V was cut back by 1 base and J by 0 bases. Germline-derived CDR1 and CDR2 are LNHNV and YYDKDF (reference sequence). CDR3 bases: TGTGCCACCAGCAGAGGACAGGGAACTAACTATGGCTACACCTTC. Translation gives CATSRGQGTNYGYTF.

The chain uses TRBV7-2 and TRBJ2-7; the D is unclear. Per germline, CDR1 SGHTA and CDR2 FQGNSA. The CDR3 covers 14 residues. V was trimmed by 5 bases and J by 4 bases, leaving 15 bases between them. The CDR3 DNA is TGTGCCAGCAGCAGAGAGCTGATCCCATACGAGCAGTACTTC. Translation gives CASSRELIPYEQYF.

The CDR3 bases are TGTGCCAGCAGCAAATTGAGGGACTTCTCCTACGAGCAGTACTTC. Its protein is CASSKLRDFSYEQYF. The V call is TRBV7-9, the J call TRBJ2-7; a weak D match, TRBD2 (6 bases). V was pared by 5 bases and J by 0 bases, with 14 bases between. Germline values: CDR1 SEHNR, CDR2 FQNEAQ (reference sequence). The CDR3 sequence is 15 residues long.

This clonotype has more than one count but fewer than ten. J is TRBJ2-7 and V is TRBV20-1; tentatively, D is TRBD2 (6 bases). Germline V gives CDR1 DFQATT, CDR2 SNEGSKA (reference sequence). V gave up 3 bases and J gave up 7 bases, with 22 bases separating them. CDR3 size: 15 residues. This chain's CDR3 is CSASNPGGVLGEQYF. The DNA of the CDR3 is TGCAGTGCTAGTAATCCCGGCGGGGTCCTGGGGGAGCAGTACTTC.

The J gene is TRBJ2-4, the V gene TRBV5-1; 14 nucleotides align to TRBD2. The CDR3 has 17 amino acids. The germline CDR1 and CDR2 sequences are SGHRS and YFSETQ. V lost 6 bases and J lost 6; bases outside the gene matches: 11. In nucleotides, the CDR3 is TGCGCCAGCACCGACCCGGGACTAGCGGGAGCTACAAACATTCAGTACTTC. Its translation is CASTDPGLAGATNIQYF. Variable domain in full (rest from reference TRBV5-1 and TRBJ2-4): KAGVTQTPRYLIKTRGQQVTLSCSPISGHRSVSWYQQTPGQGLQFLFEYFSETQRNKGNFPGRFSGRQFSNSRSEMNVSTLELGDSALYLCASTDPGLAGATNIQYFGAGTRLSVL.

The chain carries TRBV29-1 and TRBJ2-3; 7 bases line up with TRBD2. The CDR3 runs 14 residues. Germline CDR1 SQVTM, CDR2 ANQGSEA. The ends lost 3 bases at V and 0 bases at J; junction bases unmatched: 3. The CDR3 region has the DNA TGCAGCGTTGATTTGCGGGGGAGCACAGATACGCAGTATTTT. Amino acids: CSVDLRGSTDTQYF.

This clonotype was counted a single time. The rearrangement uses TRBV29-1 and TRBJ2-5; D is possibly TRBD1 or TRBD2 (5 bases each). The V end was cut by 6 bases, the J end by 2 bases, with 16 bases between. This CDR3 contains 14 residues. The germline gives CDR1 SQVTM, CDR2 ANQGSEA. Here the CDR3 DNA reads TGCAGCGTCCGGGGCCGGTTTGCGCAAGAGACCCAGTACTTC. Residues: CSVRGRFAQETQYF.

This chain links TRBV19 with TRBJ2-7, with D possibly being TRBD2 (6 bases). V was cut by 5 bases and J by 3 bases, with 14 bases left in between. CDR3 length: 14 amino acids. Germline V gene lookup returns CDR1 LNHDA and CDR2 SQIVND (reference sequence). The chain's CDR3 is CASSPRPGVYEQYF. DNA for the CDR3: TGTGCCAGTAGTCCGCGTCCGGGGGTCTACGAGCAGTACTTC. The whole variable domain, filled in from reference TRBV19 and TRBJ2-7, reads DGGITQSPKYLFRKEGQNVTLSCEQNLNHDAMYWYRQDPGQGLRLIYYSQIVNDFQKGDIAEGYSVSREKKESFPLTVTSAQKNPTAFYLCASSPRPGVYEQYFGPGTRLTVT.